This T cell receptor beta chain was identified during a study of T cell responses to AZD1222 COVID-19 vaccine. Produced via immunoSEQ multiplex PCR; TCRdb's table is partial and in-frame only. The sample lists 110,000 to 150,000 clones; 90% to 95% were seen once. Germline CDR1 and CDR2: MRHNA and SNTAGT. This CDR3 comprises 11 residues. V lost 4 bases to trimming and J lost 4 bases, with 4 bases between them. The receptor's source is an adult in good health. V gene TRBV6-4 combines with J gene TRBJ1-2; D gene ambiguous. This material consisted of peripheral blood, taken on day 0 of AZD1222 vaccination. The CDR3 sequence is CASSGGYGYTF. Here the CDR3 DNA reads TGTGCCAGCAGTGGCGGCTATGGCTACACCTTC.